These 6 T cell receptor beta chains originate from one sample sequenced in a study of T cell responses to AZD1222 COVID-19 vaccine. Some clones are missing from TCRdb's copy, which holds only in-frame ones; the method was immunoSEQ multiplex PCR. The data hold roughly 97,000 clones, with about 93% observed a single time. The sample here was peripheral blood, taken on day 0 of AZD1222 vaccination. Every receptor here comes from an adult in good health.

The chain combines TRBV19 with TRBJ1-5, with D unresolved. The V end was cut by 3 bases, the J end by 0 bases, with 12 bases between. CDR3 length equals 16 residues. Looked up from germline, CDR1 is LNHDA and CDR2 is SQIVND (reference sequence). Written as DNA, the CDR3 is TGTGCCAGTAGTATGGGAGGAATTCATAGCAATCAGCCCCAGCATTTT. Amino acid sequence: CASSMGGIHSNQPQHF.

The rearrangement joins TRBV5-1 to TRBJ2-5; 9 bases are a match to TRBD2. Germline loops: CDR1 SGHRS, CDR2 YFSETQ. V lost 4 bases, J lost 2 bases, and 3 bases stayed unmatched. This CDR3 spans 14 amino acids. Here the CDR3 reads CASSPTSGQETQYF. The CDR3 DNA reads TGCGCCAGCAGCCCGACTAGCGGTCAAGAGACCCAGTACTTC. Full variable domain (rest looked up from reference TRBV5-1 and TRBJ2-5): KAGVTQTPRYLIKTRGQQVTLSCSPISGHRSVSWYQQTPGQGLQFLFEYFSETQRNKGNFPGRFSGRQFSNSRSEMNVSTLELGDSALYLCASSPTSGQETQYFGPGTRLLVL.

This clone showed up just once. The chain's CDR3 is CASTWNRVGNEQFF. The CDR3 nucleotides are TGTGCCAGTACCTGGAACAGGGTTGGAAATGAGCAGTTCTTC. V and J are TRBV6-5 and TRBJ2-1, with D possibly being TRBD1 (6 bases). CDR3 length: 14 amino acids. Germline CDR1 and CDR2: MNHEY and SVGAGI. Trimming left V 9 bases short and J 7 bases short, with 19 bases between.

The genes are TRBV3-1 (or the pseudogene TRBV3-2) and TRBJ1-6, with no clear D. The CDR3 extends over 12 amino acids. CDR1 and CDR2 from the germline V gene are LGHDT and YNNKEL (reference sequence). The V and J ends lost 4 bases and 6 bases respectively, with 4 bases between them. CDR3 loop: CASSLSNSPLHF. DNA of the CDR3: TGTGCCAGCAGCCTCAGTAATTCACCCCTCCACTTT.

J is TRBJ1-4 and V is TRBV4-1, with D perhaps matching TRBD1 (5 bases). CDR3 length equals 15 residues. Trimming left V 5 bases short and J 5 bases short, with 15 bases between. Germline assignment: CDR1 MGHRA and CDR2 YSYEKL. CDR3 sequence (DNA): TGCGCCAGCAGCTCTAGGGACGGATCAAATGAAAAACTGTTTTTT. Encoded protein: CASSSRDGSNEKLFF.

The chain is built from TRBV4-3 and TRBJ2-1, with TRBD1 as a possible D gene (5 bases). CDR1 and CDR2 (germline): LGHNA, YSLEER. V shed 0 bases and J shed 6 bases, with 12 bases lying between them. The CDR3 is 15 residues long. CDR3 nucleotide sequence: TGCGCCAGCAGCCAAGACAGGGTGGAAGGCAATGAGCAGTTCTTC. Protein: CASSQDRVEGNEQFF.